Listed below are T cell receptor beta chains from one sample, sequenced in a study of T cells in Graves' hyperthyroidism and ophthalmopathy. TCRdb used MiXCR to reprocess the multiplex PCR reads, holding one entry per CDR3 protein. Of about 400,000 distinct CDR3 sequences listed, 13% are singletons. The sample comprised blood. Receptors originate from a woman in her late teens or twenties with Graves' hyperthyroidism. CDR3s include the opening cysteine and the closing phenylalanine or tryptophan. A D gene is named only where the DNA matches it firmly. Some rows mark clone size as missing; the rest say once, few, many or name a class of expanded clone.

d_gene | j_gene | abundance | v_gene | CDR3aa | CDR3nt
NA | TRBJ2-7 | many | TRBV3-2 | CARPGTGAYEQYF | TGTGCCAGACCCGGGACAGGGGCCTACGAGCAGTACTTC
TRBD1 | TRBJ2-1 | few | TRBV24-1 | CATSEQGVLPNNEQFF | TGTGCCACCTCCGAACAGGGGGTACTACCTAACAATGAGCAGTTCTTC
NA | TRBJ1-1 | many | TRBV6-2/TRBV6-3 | CASTMNTEAFF | TGTGCCAGCACCATGAACACTGAAGCTTTCTTT
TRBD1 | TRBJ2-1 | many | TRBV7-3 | CASSLTGTGLSDEQFF | TGTGCCAGCAGCTTAACAGGGACAGGGTTATCGGATGAGCAGTTCTTC
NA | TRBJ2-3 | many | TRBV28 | CASSPGVLGTDTQYF | TGTGCCAGCAGTCCCGGTGTGCTGGGTACAGATACGCAGTATTTT
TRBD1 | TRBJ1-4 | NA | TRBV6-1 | CASEDRNYEKLFF | TGTGCCAGCGAGGACAGGAACTATGAAAAACTGTTTTTT
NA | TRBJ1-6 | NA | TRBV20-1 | CSALSEIKGQVFSPLHF | TGCAGTGCTCTGAGCGAGATCAAAGGACAAGTATTTTCACCCCTCCACTTT
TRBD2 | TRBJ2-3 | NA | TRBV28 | CATQGERGLADTQYF | TGTGCCACCCAGGGTGAGCGGGGGCTCGCAGATACGCAGTATTTT
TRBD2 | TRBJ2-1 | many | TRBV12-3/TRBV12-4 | CASTPAGVYNEQFF | TGTGCCAGCACCCCAGCGGGGGTCTACAATGAGCAGTTCTTC
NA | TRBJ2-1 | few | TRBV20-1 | CSAGRGRHEQFF | TGCAGTGCTGGGCGGGGTAGGCATGAGCAGTTCTTC
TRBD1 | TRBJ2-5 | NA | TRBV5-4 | CASSSRTGSHFDTQYF | TGTGCCAGCAGCTCCCGGACAGGATCCCATTTCGACACCCAGTACTTC
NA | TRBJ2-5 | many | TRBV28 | CASSLPPGANKETQYF | TGTGCCAGCAGTTTACCGCCAGGGGCAAACAAAGAGACCCAGTACTTC
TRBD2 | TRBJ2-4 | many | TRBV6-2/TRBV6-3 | CASSYGGSGTRDIQYF | TGTGCCAGCAGTTACGGCGGTAGCGGGACACGGGACATTCAGTACTTC
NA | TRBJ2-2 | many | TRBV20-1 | CSAGDLTGELFF | TGCAGTGCTGGGGACCTTACCGGGGAACTGTTTTTT
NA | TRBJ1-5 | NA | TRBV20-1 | CSARDHSNQPQHF | TGCAGTGCGAGGGACCATAGCAATCAGCCCCAGCATTTT
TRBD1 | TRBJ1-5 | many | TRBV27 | CASRAGTGVNQPQHF | TGTGCCAGCAGAGCCGGGACAGGGGTGAATCAGCCCCAGCATTTT
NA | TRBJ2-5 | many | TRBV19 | CASSRQGTQETQYF | TGTGCCAGTAGCAGACAAGGGACCCAAGAGACCCAGTACTTC
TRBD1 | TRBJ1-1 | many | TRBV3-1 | CASSQDTGARTEAFF | TGTGCCAGCAGCCAAGATACAGGGGCTCGGACTGAAGCTTTCTTT
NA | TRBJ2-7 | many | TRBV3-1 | CASSQVAYEQYF | TGTGCCAGCAGCCAAGTGGCCTACGAGCAGTACTTC
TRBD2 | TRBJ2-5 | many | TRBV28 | CASGTSGRPWETQYF | TGTGCCAGCGGAACTAGCGGGAGGCCTTGGGAGACCCAGTACTTC